The T cell receptor beta chain described here comes from a study of radiotherapy plus CTLA-4 blockade in lung cancer. Study context: Objective responses occurred in about 18% of patients; about 31% had disease control. Overall study findings and caveats: After radiotherapy and ipilimumab, tumor-derived clones expanded in peripheral blood.

About this clone itself: Antigen unknown.

Focal radiation was given together with CTLA-4 blockade (ipilimumab) to patients with chemo-refractory metastatic non-small-cell lung cancer. In germline, CDR1 is MNHEY, CDR2 SMNVEV (reference sequence). The CDR3 has 14 residues. V dropped 4 bases and J dropped 8; count of bases not matched to a gene: 7. The data were produced by immunoSEQ multiplex PCR, yet TCRdb's version contains in-frame clones alone and is incomplete. The sample has tens of thousands of clones, around 69% seen once. The sequence derives from a human donor with non-small cell lung cancer who had stable disease on radiotherapy plus ipilimumab. This chain uses TRBV27 with TRBJ2-1, with 8 bases that match TRBD1. Material: peripheral blood, obtained from a patient treated with radiotherapy plus ipilimumab. Here the CDR3 reads CASSSWDRSHEQFF. CDR3 nucleotide sequence: TGTGCCAGCAGTTCCTGGGACAGGTCCCATGAGCAGTTCTTC.